One sample yielded the 9 T cell receptor beta chains listed below, sequenced in a study of blood T cell repertoires in COVID-19. The repertoire was sequenced with immunoSEQ multiplex PCR; TCRdb's copy has only in-frame clones and lacks some. The data contain 50,000 to 80,000 clones, 80% to 90% of them singletons. What was sequenced was peripheral blood. The receptors here all came from a woman aged 55-70 years with COVID-19, enrolled during active disease.

The table lists this clone with a few counts. The rearrangement uses TRBV28 and TRBJ2-7; 7 nucleotides match TRBD1. V lost 5 bases and J lost 4; bases outside the gene matches: 8. The CDR3 spans 14 residues. Germline V gives CDR1 MDHEN, CDR2 SYDVKM. The CDR3: CASSPTGTEYEQYF. The DNA of the CDR3 is TGTGCCAGCAGTCCCACCGGGACAGAATACGAGCAGTACTTC.

This rearrangement joins TRBV12-3 or TRBV12-4 to TRBJ2-3, with TRBD2 matching over 7 bases. This CDR3 comprises 12 residues. After removal of 10 bases from V and 3 bases from J, the junction contained 4 bases not matched to a gene. The CDR3 is CATRTSTDTQYF. DNA for the CDR3: TGTGCCACCCGGACTAGTACAGATACGCAGTATTTT.

The J gene is TRBJ1-2, the V gene TRBV6-2 or TRBV6-3; 7 bases fit TRBD1. Germline lookup yields CDR1 MNHEY and CDR2 SVGEGT. With 4 bases clipped from V and 4 bases from J, the junction kept 12 bases outside the gene matches. The CDR3 has 16 residues. The CDR3 sequence: CASSWRRRGRVYGYTF. As DNA, the CDR3 is TGTGCCAGCAGTTGGCGTCGGAGGGGGCGCGTCTATGGCTACACCTTC.

V is TRBV3-1 (or the pseudogene TRBV3-2) and J is TRBJ2-4, with D possibly matching TRBD1 (5 bases). CDR1 is LGHDT, CDR2 YNNKEL, per germline (reference sequence). V lost 4 bases, J lost 9 bases, and 16 bases lay in between. The CDR3 has 14 residues. CDR3 sequence: CASSRETAQGIQYF. The CDR3 DNA reads TGTGCCAGCAGCCGAGAGACTGCCCAGGGCATTCAGTACTTC.

The rearrangement links TRBV19 to TRBJ2-1; tentatively, D is TRBD1 (6 bases). This CDR3 contains 15 residues. Germline CDR1 and CDR2: LNHDA and SQIVND (reference sequence). V was clipped by 9 bases and J by 0 bases, with 15 bases between them. Here the CDR3 DNA reads TGTGCCAGCTCCGACAGGAGGAGCTCCTACAATGAGCAGTTCTTC. Translation: CASSDRRSSYNEQFF. Drawing the rest from reference TRBV19 and TRBJ2-1, the complete variable domain is DGGITQSPKYLFRKEGQNVTLSCEQNLNHDAMYWYRQDPGQGLRLIYYSQIVNDFQKGDIAEGYSVSREKKESFPLTVTSAQKNPTAFYLCASSDRRSSYNEQFFGPGTRLTVL.

The chain carries TRBV10-3 and TRBJ2-7, with a possible D match to TRBD1 (6 bases). Germline CDR1 ENHRY, CDR2 SYGVKD. V gave up 7 bases and J gave up 3 bases, with 13 bases separating them. The CDR3 contains 13 residues. CDR3 nucleotides: TGTGCCATCATGGACAGTGTGGGCTACGAGCAGTACTTC. This translates into CAIMDSVGYEQYF.

The chain employs TRBV29-1 and TRBJ1-3; D might be TRBD1 (5 bases). With 3 bases removed from V and 4 bases from J, the gap between germline ends came to 10 bases. This CDR3 has 13 amino acids. CDR1 SQVTM and CDR2 ANQGSEA come from the germline V gene. The CDR3 here is CSVDGGLGNTIYF. CDR3 nucleotides: TGCAGCGTTGACGGGGGGTTAGGAAACACCATATATTTT.

The J gene is TRBJ2-1, the V gene TRBV19, with D possibly being TRBD2 (5 bases). The length of the CDR3 is 16 residues. Germline loops: CDR1 LNHDA, CDR2 SQIVND (reference sequence). With 2 bases removed from V and 2 bases from J, the gap between germline ends came to 13 bases. CDR3 sequence: CASSIWYGETYNEQFF. The CDR3 nucleotides read TGTGCCAGTAGTATATGGTACGGGGAGACCTACAATGAGCAGTTCTTC.

V usage is TRBV4-3 and J usage is TRBJ1-4; a possible D gene is TRBD1 (6 bases). Germline CDR1 reads LGHNA; CDR2 reads YSLEER. With 4 bases removed from V and 7 bases from J, the gap between germline ends came to 19 bases. The CDR3 runs 16 residues. The DNA for the CDR3 is TGCGCCAGCAGCCGCTCTTCGAGAGGGGGTGTTGAAAAACTGTTTTTT. This codes for CASSRSSRGGVEKLFF.